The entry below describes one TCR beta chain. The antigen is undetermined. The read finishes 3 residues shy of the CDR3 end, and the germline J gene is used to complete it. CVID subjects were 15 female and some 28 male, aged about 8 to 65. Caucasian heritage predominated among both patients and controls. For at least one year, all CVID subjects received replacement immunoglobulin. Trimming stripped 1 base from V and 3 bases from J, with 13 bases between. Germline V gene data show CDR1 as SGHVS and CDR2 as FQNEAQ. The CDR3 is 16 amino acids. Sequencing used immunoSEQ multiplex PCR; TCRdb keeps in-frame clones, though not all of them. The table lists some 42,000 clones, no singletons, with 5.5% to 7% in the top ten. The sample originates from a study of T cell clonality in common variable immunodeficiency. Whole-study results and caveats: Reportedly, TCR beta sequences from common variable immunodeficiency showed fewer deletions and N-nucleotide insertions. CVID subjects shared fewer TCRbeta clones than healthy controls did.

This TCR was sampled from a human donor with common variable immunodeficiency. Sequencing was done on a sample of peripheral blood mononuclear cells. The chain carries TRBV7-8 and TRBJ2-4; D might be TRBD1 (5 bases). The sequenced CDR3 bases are TGTGCCAGCAGCTTAGATAGGGCAAGGGGCAAAAACATT. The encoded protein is CASSLDRARGKNI. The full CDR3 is CASSLDRARGKNIQYF. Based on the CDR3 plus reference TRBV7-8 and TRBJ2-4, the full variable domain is GAGVSQSPRYKVAKRGQDVALRCDPISGHVSLFWYQQALGQGPEFLTYFQNEAQLDKSGLPSDRFFAERPEGSVSTLKIQRTQQEDSAVYLCASSLDRARGKNIQYFGAGTRLSVL.